Shown below are 18 T cell receptor beta chains from a single sample sequenced in a study of blood T cell repertoires in COVID-19. Using immunoSEQ multiplex PCR, the repertoire was profiled, and TCRdb retains in-frame clones only, with some absent. The sample records more than 150,000 clones, about 85% being singletons. The sample comprised peripheral blood. These receptors were obtained from an elderly woman with acute or convalescent COVID-19.

This clone appeared once. The chain couples TRBV7-3 to TRBJ2-3, with a possible D match to TRBD1 (5 bases). Per the germline V gene, CDR1 is SGHTA and CDR2 is FQGTGA. Deletions cut 3 bases from V and 4 bases from J, with 14 bases between. The CDR3 loop spans 15 amino acids. Written as DNA, the CDR3 is TGTGCCAGCAGCTTTCGTGGGGCCAGCCCAGATACGCAGTATTTT. This gives the protein CASSFRGASPDTQYF.

This clone was picked up one time. This chain joins TRBV6-5 and TRBJ1-6, with a weak D call TRBD1 (5 bases). The CDR3 sequence is 15 residues long. V was shortened by 7 bases and J by 7 bases, with 17 bases between the two germline ends. Germline-derived CDR1 and CDR2 are MNHEY and SVGAGI. CDR3: CASIMGGLQNSPLHF. CDR3 coding DNA: TGTGCCAGCATAATGGGGGGACTCCAGAATTCACCCCTCCACTTT.

Of note for this clone: One end of the junction does not line up with germline, which may come from a read error. The V and J genes are TRBV14 and TRBJ2-7, with 8 positions matching TRBD1. Per germline, CDR1 SGHDN and CDR2 FVKESK. The length of the CDR3 is 14 residues. DNA of the CDR3: TGTGCCAGCACCCAAGGGACAGGCCCCTACGAGCAGTACTTC. This sequence encodes CASTQGTGPYEQYF.

The chain has TRBV3-1 (or the pseudogene TRBV3-2) and TRBJ2-5; the match to TRBD2 covers 13 bases. The CDR3 is 16 amino acids. The trim removed 4 bases at V and 1 base at J, leaving 3 bases unmatched. The germline CDR1 and CDR2 sequences are LGHDT and YNNKEL (reference sequence). The CDR3 region is CASSRGLAGTQETQYF. CDR3 sequence (DNA): TGTGCCAGCAGCCGGGGACTAGCGGGAACCCAAGAGACCCAGTACTTC.

The chain is built from TRBV7-2 and TRBJ1-6; D perhaps matches TRBD1 (5 bases). Trimming left V 5 bases short and J 10 bases short, with 15 bases between. CDR1 is SGHTA, CDR2 FQGNSA, per germline. The CDR3 is 14 amino acids. CDR3 coding DNA: TGTGCCAGCAGCCTAGAGGCAGGGATGTCACCCCTCCACTTT. It specifies CASSLEAGMSPLHF.

The CDR3 region has the DNA TGTGCCGCCCGTGGGACTAGCGAGGGAGAGACCCAGTACTTC. It is translated as CAARGTSEGETQYF. This chain joins TRBV10-3 and TRBJ2-5; 10 bases align to TRBD2. Germline CDR1 is ENHRY and CDR2 is SYGVKD. The junction had 10 bases not matched to a gene; V was cut back by 11 bases and J by 4 bases. The CDR3 totals 14 residues.

V gene TRBV9 combines with J gene TRBJ1-2; D uncertain. This CDR3 comprises 13 residues. V was cut by 0 bases and J by 4 bases, with 7 bases left in between. Germline assignment: CDR1 SGDLS and CDR2 YYNGEE. The CDR3 nucleotides read TGTGCCAGCAGCGTAGATGTGCGCTATGGCTACACCTTC. Amino acids: CASSVDVRYGYTF.

The chain combines TRBV7-2 with TRBJ2-1; the match to TRBD2 covers 10 bases. Germline assignment: CDR1 SGHTA and CDR2 FQGNSA. The CDR3 contains 13 residues. V lost 3 bases to trimming and J lost 10 bases; unmatched junction nucleotides: 3. CDR3 bases: TGTGCCAGCAGCTTGGGACTAGCGAGAGAGCAGTTCTTC. Protein product: CASSLGLAREQFF.

The gene calls are TRBV4-1 and TRBJ1-1; the D is unclear. The CDR3 spans 15 residues. V was clipped by 1 base and J by 4 bases, with 13 bases between them. CDR1 and CDR2 from the germline V gene are MGHRA and YSYEKL. CDR3 sequence: CASSQGAGVGTEAFF. As DNA, the CDR3 is TGCGCCAGCAGCCAAGGGGCAGGCGTGGGCACTGAAGCTTTCTTT.

The chain is built from TRBV27 and TRBJ2-5; tentatively, D is TRBD1 (7 bases). Germline V gene lookup returns CDR1 MNHEY and CDR2 SMNVEV (reference sequence). This CDR3 spans 16 amino acids. The V gene lost 4 bases and the J gene lost 2 bases, with 17 bases spanning the gap. DNA for the CDR3: TGTGCCAGCAGTTCGAACCCCGCAGGGGGGCAAGAGACCCAGTACTTC. Translated: CASSSNPAGGQETQYF.

In this sample, this clone turned up once. Other DNA sequences in the same sample also yield this CDR3. V is TRBV20-1 and J is TRBJ1-5, with TRBD1 identical over 8 bases. This CDR3 region has 16 residues. Germline CDR1 and CDR2: DFQATT and SNEGSKA (reference sequence). Losses at the gene ends were 3 bases for V and 0 bases for J; bases not matched to a gene: 7. CDR3 DNA: TGCAGTGCTAGTGACACAGGGGGTTATAGCAATCAGCCCCAGCATTTT. It encodes CSASDTGGYSNQPQHF.

The CDR3 sequence: CASSKGQGNEKLFF. The CDR3 bases are TGCGCCAGCAGCAAGGGACAGGGGAATGAAAAACTGTTTTTT. The chain is built from TRBV5-1 and TRBJ1-4; 10 nucleotides line up with TRBD1. There are 14 residues in the CDR3. The junction had 2 bases not matched to a gene; V was cut back by 4 bases and J by 5 bases. Germline V gene sequence: CDR1 SGHRS, CDR2 YFSETQ.

The V and J genes are TRBV19 and TRBJ1-2; D unclear. The germline V and J ends were trimmed by 2 bases and 0 bases, with 13 bases remaining between them. CDR3 length: 16 amino acids. Germline loops: CDR1 LNHDA, CDR2 SQIVND (reference sequence). CDR3 nucleotides: TGTGCCAGTAGTATACTGGCAGGACTAGCTAACTATGGCTACACCTTC. The encoded protein is CASSILAGLANYGYTF.

V and J are TRBV6-1 and TRBJ1-2; D remains unclear. CDR3 length: 15 residues. The V end lost 2 bases, the J end lost 0 bases, and 10 bases lay between the germline ends. The V gene's germline CDR1 is MNHNS and CDR2 SASEGT. As DNA, the CDR3 is TGTGCCAGCAGTGAATGGTCAGTAACTAACTATGGCTACACCTTC. Translating gives CASSEWSVTNYGYTF.

This rearrangement joins TRBV5-1 to TRBJ2-3; 10 bases are a match to TRBD1. This CDR3 has 17 residues. V shed 1 base and J 2 bases; nucleotides not matched to a gene: 7. Germline V gives CDR1 SGHRS, CDR2 YFSETQ. The CDR3 DNA reads TGCGCCAGCAGCTTGTGGGGGGACAGGGGACCCACAGATACGCAGTATTTT. This translates into CASSLWGDRGPTDTQYF.

The chain combines TRBV11-2 with TRBJ2-1; 14 bases line up with TRBD2. CDR3 length: 17 residues. V was pared by 2 bases and J by 5 bases, with 5 bases of the junction left unmatched. Germline V gene lookup returns CDR1 SGHAT and CDR2 FQNNGV. CDR3 protein: CASSLRTSGGYDNEQFF. For the CDR3, the DNA is TGTGCCAGCAGCTTACGGACTAGCGGGGGGTACGACAATGAGCAGTTCTTC.

This chain connects TRBV21-1 to TRBJ2-7; the table's TRBD2 call for D was not verified on the DNA. TRBV21-1 is a pseudogene. The CDR3 is 15 amino acids. The CDR3 DNA sequence: TGTGCCAGCAGCAAAGCCGGCGGGACGAACTACGAGCAGTACTTC. Its translation: CASSKAGGTNYEQYF.

The chain has TRBV19 and TRBJ2-1; TRBD2 aligns across 12 bases. Per the germline V gene, CDR1 is LNHDA and CDR2 is SQIVND (reference sequence). This CDR3 region has 16 residues. V lost 5 bases to trimming and J lost 6 bases; unmatched junction nucleotides: 8. In nucleotides, the CDR3 is TGTGCCAGTAGTCATGCAAGGACTAGCGGGATCAATGAGCAGTTCTTC. Encoded protein: CASSHARTSGINEQFF.